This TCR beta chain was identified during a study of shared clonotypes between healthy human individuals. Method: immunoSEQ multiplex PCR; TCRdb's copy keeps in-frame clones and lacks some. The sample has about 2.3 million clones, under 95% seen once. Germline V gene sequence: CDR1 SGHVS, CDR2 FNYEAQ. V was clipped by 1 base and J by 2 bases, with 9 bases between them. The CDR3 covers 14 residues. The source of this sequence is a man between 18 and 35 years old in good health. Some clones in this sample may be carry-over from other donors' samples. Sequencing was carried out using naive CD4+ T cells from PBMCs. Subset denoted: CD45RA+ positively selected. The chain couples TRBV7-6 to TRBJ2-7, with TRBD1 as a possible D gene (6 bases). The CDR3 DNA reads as TGTGCCAGCAGCTTAGACCAGGGGCCCTACGAGCAGTACTTC. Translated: CASSLDQGPYEQYF.